Listed below are T cell receptor beta chains from one sample, sequenced in a study of regulatory T cells in long-lasting Graves disease. TCRdb reanalysed the multiplex PCR reads using MiXCR and keeps one entry per CDR3 protein. The top ten clones hold approximately 30% of a sample with some 370,000 distinct CDR3 sequences, roughly 25% of them seen once. This specimen was peripheral blood mononuclear cells (PBMCs), taken when the disease was refractory, from a patient treated with antithyroid drugs. These receptors were taken from a woman in her thirties or forties with Graves disease. CDR3s include the opening cysteine and the closing phenylalanine or tryptophan. A D gene is named only where the DNA matches it firmly. For some rows the clone size is stated as once, few or many, or as a class when expanded; others skip it.

V	size	J	D	DNA	CDR3
TRBV6-1	many	TRBJ1-5	TRBD1	TGTGCCAGCAGTGGGGACAGCTCAAGGCCCCAGCATTTT	CASSGDSSRPQHF
TRBV28	many	TRBJ1-2	.	TGTGCCAGCAGTTTCAGCCCGGGACGGAACTATGGCTACACCTTC	CASSFSPGRNYGYTF
TRBV19	.	TRBJ1-5	.	TGTGCCAGTAGTTATACGGGGGCTGATCAGCCCCAGCATTTT	CASSYTGADQPQHF
TRBV28	.	TRBJ2-5	TRBD2	TGTGCCAGCAGCCAAGCCGCTAGCGGGAGAGGCGGAGAGACCCAGTACTTC	CASSQAASGRGGETQYF
TRBV6-2/TRBV6-3	.	TRBJ2-4	.	TGTGCCAGCAAAGGGGCGAACATTCAGTACTTC	CASKGANIQYF
TRBV5-1	.	TRBJ2-3	TRBD2	TGCGCCAGCAGCACTTTTAGCGGGAGTTCCGTAGATACGCAGTATTTT	CASSTFSGSSVDTQYF
TRBV19	.	TRBJ2-5	TRBD2	TGTGCCAGTAGCCCGACTAGCGGGGCTTCTGGAGAGACCCAGTACTTC	CASSPTSGASGETQYF
TRBV28	many	TRBJ1-6	.	TGTGCCAGCAGTGGGGGGACGTGGTATAATTCACCCCTCCACTTT	CASSGGTWYNSPLHF
TRBV6-1	many	TRBJ1-1	TRBD1	TGTGCCAGCGAGGAACTGCACGGGACAGACTTGAACACTGAAGCTTTCTTT	CASEELHGTDLNTEAFF
TRBV6-2/TRBV6-3	many	TRBJ2-7	.	TGTGCCAGCAGAACCCAAGCCTCTCTGGGATCCTACGAGCAGTACTTC	CASRTQASLGSYEQYF
TRBV29-1	many	TRBJ1-2	.	TGCAGCGTTTTTGCAGGGGAGAACTATGGCTACACCTTC	CSVFAGENYGYTF
TRBV7-6	.	TRBJ1-1	.	TGTGCCAGCAGCTTAGTTACGAGGGGGTATACTGAAGCTTTCTTT	CASSLVTRGYTEAFF
TRBV2	.	TRBJ2-7	.	TGTGCCAGCGCAAATGGAGGGGCCGGTCTCTACGAGCAGTACTTC	CASANGGAGLYEQYF
TRBV11-2	many	TRBJ2-2	TRBD2	TGTGCCAGCAGCTTAGGTCGACTAGCCGGCGGGGAGCTGTTTTTT	CASSLGRLAGGELFF
TRBV11-2	once	TRBJ2-7	.	TGTGCCAGCAGCCCCCCAAGCTCCTACGAGCAGTACTGG	CASSPPSSYEQYW
TRBV2	many	TRBJ2-7	.	TGTGCCAGCACCCTCAGGAGGGACAGACCCTACGAGCAGTACTTC	CASTLRRDRPYEQYF
TRBV27	many	TRBJ2-7	TRBD1	TGTGCCAGCAGTTTAGGGACAGGGGGCAACGAGCAGTACTTC	CASSLGTGGNEQYF
TRBV7-2	many	TRBJ2-7	.	TGTGCCAGCAGCCCGCGGCCTCTCGGTTATGGGTGGCAGTACTTC	CASSPRPLGYGWQYF
TRBV6-2/TRBV6-3	many	TRBJ2-2	.	TGTGCCAGCAGTGGGAGAGGTACCGGGGAGCTGTTTTTT	CASSGRGTGELFF
TRBV6-1	.	TRBJ1-1	.	TGTGCCAGCCCCAGCGGGCGAGAAGCTTTCTTT	CASPSGREAFF
TRBV20-1	few	TRBJ1-5	.	TGCAGTGCTAGTGCTCCGGGCGGAACTCAGCCCCAGCATTTT	CSASAPGGTQPQHF
TRBV20-1	many	TRBJ2-5	TRBD2	TGCAGTGGCCGGCGGGGGAAGGGTGAGAGAGAGACCCAGTACTTC	CSGRRGKGERETQYF
TRBV12-3/TRBV12-4	few	TRBJ2-1	TRBD2	TGTGCCAGCAGTACCGGGACTAGAAGCTCCTACAATGAGCAGTTCTTC	CASSTGTRSSYNEQFF
TRBV12-3/TRBV12-4	many	TRBJ1-4	.	TGTGCCAGCAGTTCGCCAGATGAAAAACTGTTTTTT	CASSSPDEKLFF
TRBV2	many	TRBJ2-7	TRBD1	TGTGCCAGCAGTGATTCGGACAGGGACGACGAGCAGTACTTC	CASSDSDRDDEQYF
TRBV19	.	TRBJ2-7	.	TGTGCCAGTAGTCCGGGGACCGCCCCCACCTACGAGCAGTACTTC	CASSPGTAPTYEQYF
TRBV2	many	TRBJ2-7	.	TGTGCCAGCAGGGACATACCCTACGAGCAGTACTTC	CASRDIPYEQYF
TRBV2	many	TRBJ2-5	TRBD2	TGTGCCAGCAGGGTACTAGCGCTCGTGGGGGAGACCCAGTACTTC	CASRVLALVGETQYF
TRBV15	many	TRBJ2-5	.	TGTGCCACCAGCAGAGATCTTACAGACGAGACCCAGTACTTC	CATSRDLTDETQYF
TRBV28	many	TRBJ2-5	.	TGTGCCAGCAGTTTCGCCCCAATGAGAGAGACCCAGTACTTC	CASSFAPMRETQYF
TRBV20-1	.	TRBJ1-4	.	TGCAGTGCCCGGGGGGATCCGGGGGAAAAACTGTTTTTT	CSARGDPGEKLFF